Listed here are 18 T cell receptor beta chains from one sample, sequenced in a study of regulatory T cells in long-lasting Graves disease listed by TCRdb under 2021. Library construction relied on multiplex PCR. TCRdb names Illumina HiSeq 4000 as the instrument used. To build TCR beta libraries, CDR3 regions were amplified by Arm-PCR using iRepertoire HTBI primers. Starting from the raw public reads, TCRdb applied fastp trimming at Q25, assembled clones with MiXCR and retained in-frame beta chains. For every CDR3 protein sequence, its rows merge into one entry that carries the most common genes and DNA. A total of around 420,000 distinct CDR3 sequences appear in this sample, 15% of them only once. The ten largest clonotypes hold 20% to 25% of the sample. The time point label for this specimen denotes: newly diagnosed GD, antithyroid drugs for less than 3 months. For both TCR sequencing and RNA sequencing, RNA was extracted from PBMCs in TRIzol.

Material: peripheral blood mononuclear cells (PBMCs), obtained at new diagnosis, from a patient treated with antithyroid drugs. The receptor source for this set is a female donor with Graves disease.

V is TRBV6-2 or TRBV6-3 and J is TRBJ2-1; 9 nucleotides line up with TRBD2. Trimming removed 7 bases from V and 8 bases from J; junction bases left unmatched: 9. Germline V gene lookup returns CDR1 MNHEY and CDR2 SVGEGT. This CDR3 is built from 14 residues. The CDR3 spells CASNLAGTGDEQFF. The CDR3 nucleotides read TGTGCCAGCAATCTAGCGGGGACTGGGGATGAGCAGTTCTTC.

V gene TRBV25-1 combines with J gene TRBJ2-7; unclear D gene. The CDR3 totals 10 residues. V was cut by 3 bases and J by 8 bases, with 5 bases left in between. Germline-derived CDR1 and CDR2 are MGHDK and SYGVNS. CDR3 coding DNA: TGTGCCAGCAGTGACAGCAAGCAGTACTTC. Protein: CASSDSKQYF.

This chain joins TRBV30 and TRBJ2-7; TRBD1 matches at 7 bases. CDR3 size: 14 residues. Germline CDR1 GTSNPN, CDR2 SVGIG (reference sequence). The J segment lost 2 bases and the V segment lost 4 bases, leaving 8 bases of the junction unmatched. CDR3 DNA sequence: TGTGCCTGGACCCCCAGGGGGATTACCTACGAGCAGTACTTC. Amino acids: CAWTPRGITYEQYF.

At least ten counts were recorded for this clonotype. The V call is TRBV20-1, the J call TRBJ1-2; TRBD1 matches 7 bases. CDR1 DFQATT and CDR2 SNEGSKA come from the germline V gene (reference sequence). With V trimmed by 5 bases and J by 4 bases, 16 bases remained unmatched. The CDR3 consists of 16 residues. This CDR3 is CSADTTNTGTVYGYTF. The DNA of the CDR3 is TGCAGTGCTGATACAACCAACACCGGGACAGTCTATGGCTACACCTTC.

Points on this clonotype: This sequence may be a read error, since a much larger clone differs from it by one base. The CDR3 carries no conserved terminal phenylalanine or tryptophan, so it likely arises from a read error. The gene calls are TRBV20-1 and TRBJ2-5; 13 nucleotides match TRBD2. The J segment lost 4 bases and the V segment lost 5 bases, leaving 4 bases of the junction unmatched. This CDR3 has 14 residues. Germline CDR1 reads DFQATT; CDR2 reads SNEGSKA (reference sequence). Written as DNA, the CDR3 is TGCAGTGCTGGACTAGCGGGAGTGGGAGAGACCCAGTACCTC. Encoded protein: CSAGLAGVGETQYL.

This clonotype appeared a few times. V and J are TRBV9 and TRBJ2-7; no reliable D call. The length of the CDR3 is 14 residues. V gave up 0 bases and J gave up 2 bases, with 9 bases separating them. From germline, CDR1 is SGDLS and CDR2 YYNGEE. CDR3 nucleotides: TGTGCCAGCAGCGTAGGAGACGGACCCTACGAGCAGTACTTC. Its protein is CASSVGDGPYEQYF.

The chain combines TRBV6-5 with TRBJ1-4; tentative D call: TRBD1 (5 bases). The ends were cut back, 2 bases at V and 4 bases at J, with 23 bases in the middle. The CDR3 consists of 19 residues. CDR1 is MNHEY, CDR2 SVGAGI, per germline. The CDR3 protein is CASSYATFGHGADNEKLFF. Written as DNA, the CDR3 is TGTGCCAGCAGTTACGCTACATTTGGGCACGGGGCCGATAATGAAAAACTGTTTTTT.

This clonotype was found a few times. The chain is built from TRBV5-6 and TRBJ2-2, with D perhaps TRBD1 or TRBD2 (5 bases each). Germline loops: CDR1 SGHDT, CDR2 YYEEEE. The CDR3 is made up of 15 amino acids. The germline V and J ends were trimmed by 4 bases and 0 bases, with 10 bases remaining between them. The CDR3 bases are TGTGCCAGCAGCGTCGGGACCACGAACACCGGGGAGCTGTTTTTT. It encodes CASSVGTTNTGELFF.

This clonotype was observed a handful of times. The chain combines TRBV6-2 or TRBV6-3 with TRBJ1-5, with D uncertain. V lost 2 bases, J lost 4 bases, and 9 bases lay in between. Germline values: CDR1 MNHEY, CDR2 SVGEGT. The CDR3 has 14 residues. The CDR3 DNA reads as TGTGCCAGCAGTTACGTAGCGGGGAATCAGCCCCAGCATTTT. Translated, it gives CASSYVAGNQPQHF.

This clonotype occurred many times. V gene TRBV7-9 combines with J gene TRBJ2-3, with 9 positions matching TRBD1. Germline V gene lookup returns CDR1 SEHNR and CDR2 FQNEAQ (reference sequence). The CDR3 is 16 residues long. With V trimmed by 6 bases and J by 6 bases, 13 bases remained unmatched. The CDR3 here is CASRFVGTGRRDTQYF. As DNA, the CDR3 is TGTGCCAGCAGGTTCGTCGGGACAGGGCGCCGGGATACGCAGTATTTT.

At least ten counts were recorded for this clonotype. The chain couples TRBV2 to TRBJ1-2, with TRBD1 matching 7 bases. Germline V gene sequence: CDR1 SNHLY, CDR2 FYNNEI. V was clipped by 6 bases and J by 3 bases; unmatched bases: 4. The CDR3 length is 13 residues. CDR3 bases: TGTGCCAGCAGCAGGGACAGCGACTATGGCTACACCTTC. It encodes CASSRDSDYGYTF.

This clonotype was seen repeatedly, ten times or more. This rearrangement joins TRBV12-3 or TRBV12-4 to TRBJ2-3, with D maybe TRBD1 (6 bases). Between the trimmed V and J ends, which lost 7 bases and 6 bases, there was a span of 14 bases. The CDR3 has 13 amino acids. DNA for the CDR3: TGTGCCAGCACTACCTGGGGGCCGGATACGCAGTATTTT. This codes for CASTTWGPDTQYF.

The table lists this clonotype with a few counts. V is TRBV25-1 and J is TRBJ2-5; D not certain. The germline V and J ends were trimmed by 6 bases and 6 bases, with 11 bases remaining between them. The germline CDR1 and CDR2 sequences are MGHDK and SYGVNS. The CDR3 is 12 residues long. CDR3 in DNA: TGTGCCAGCAGACCATCCCCGAAGACCCAGTACTTC. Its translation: CASRPSPKTQYF.

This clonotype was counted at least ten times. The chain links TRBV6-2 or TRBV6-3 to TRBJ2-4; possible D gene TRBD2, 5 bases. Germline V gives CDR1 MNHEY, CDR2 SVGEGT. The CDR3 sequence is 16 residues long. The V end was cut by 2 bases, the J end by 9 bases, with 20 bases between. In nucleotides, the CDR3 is TGTGCCAGCAGTTACCCCTCGGACGTAGGACGGGGCATTCAGTACTTC. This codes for CASSYPSDVGRGIQYF.

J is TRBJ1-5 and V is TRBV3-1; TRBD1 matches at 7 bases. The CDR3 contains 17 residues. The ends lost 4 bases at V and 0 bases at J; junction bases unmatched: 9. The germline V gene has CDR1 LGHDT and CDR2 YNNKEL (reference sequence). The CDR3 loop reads CASSLRDRRDSNQPQHF. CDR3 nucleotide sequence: TGTGCCAGCAGCCTCCGGGACAGAAGGGATAGCAATCAGCCCCAGCATTTT.

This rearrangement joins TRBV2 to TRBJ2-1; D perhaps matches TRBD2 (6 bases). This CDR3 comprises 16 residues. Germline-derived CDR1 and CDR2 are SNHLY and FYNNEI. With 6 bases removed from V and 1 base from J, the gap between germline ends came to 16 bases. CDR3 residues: CASSSAGAGSYNEQFF. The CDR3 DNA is TGTGCCAGCAGCTCGGCTGGGGCGGGGTCCTACAATGAGCAGTTCTTC.

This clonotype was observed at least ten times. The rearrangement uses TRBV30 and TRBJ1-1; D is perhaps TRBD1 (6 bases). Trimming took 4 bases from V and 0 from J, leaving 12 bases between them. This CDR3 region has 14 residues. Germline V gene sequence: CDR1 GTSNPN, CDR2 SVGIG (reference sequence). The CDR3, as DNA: TGTGCCTGGACCCCGGACAGCCTGAACACTGAAGCTTTCTTT. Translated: CAWTPDSLNTEAFF. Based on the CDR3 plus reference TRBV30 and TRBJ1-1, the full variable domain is SQTIHQWPATLVQPVGSPLSLECTVEGTSNPNLYWYRQAAGRGLQLLFYSVGIGQISSEVPQNLSASRPQDRQFILSSKKLLLSDSGFYLCAWTPDSLNTEAFFGQGTRLTVV.

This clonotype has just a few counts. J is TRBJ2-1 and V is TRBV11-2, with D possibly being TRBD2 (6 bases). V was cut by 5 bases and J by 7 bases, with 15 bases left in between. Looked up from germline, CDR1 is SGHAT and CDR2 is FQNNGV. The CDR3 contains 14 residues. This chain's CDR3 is CASSPGEVVNEQFF. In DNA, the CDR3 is TGTGCCAGCAGCCCGGGGGAGGTGGTAAATGAGCAGTTCTTC.